The 4 T cell receptor beta chains below were found in one sample sequenced in a study of shared clonotypes between healthy human individuals. Assay used: immunoSEQ multiplex PCR; TCRdb lists only in-frame clones, some missing. The sample holds about 2.2 million clones; about 93% are singletons and the top ten take more than 1.5%. Naive CD8 populations comprised CD45RO-negative cells positively selected for CCR7, excluding terminally differentiated effector memory CD45RA+ cells. Sequencing was done on a sample of naive CD8+ T cells from PBMCs. All receptors come from a young man in good health. Some clones in this sample may be carry-over from other donors' samples.

The gene calls are TRBV4-2 and TRBJ2-3, with D possibly being TRBD1 (6 bases). The CDR3 covers 17 residues. Per the germline V gene, CDR1 is LGHNA and CDR2 is YNFKEQ. Between the trimmed V and J ends, which lost 0 bases and 14 bases, there was a span of 27 bases. The CDR3 is CASSQDYQGNMGYHGYF. The CDR3 DNA reads TGTGCCAGCAGCCAAGATTATCAGGGGAATATGGGATATCATGGGTATTTT.

V usage is TRBV7-2 and J usage is TRBJ2-2; D gene ambiguous. Trimming shortened V by 5 bases and J by 6 bases, and 7 bases separated the two germline ends. Per the germline V gene, CDR1 is SGHTA and CDR2 is FQGNSA. The CDR3 extends over 12 amino acids. CDR3 loop: CASSTRPGELFF. CDR3 DNA: TGTGCCAGCAGCACTCGACCCGGGGAGCTGTTTTTT.

V is TRBV25-1 and J is TRBJ2-1; possible D gene TRBD1, 5 bases. Trimming removed 10 bases at V and 6 bases at J, with 10 bases between. Germline CDR1 MGHDK, CDR2 SYGVNS. This CDR3 region has 11 residues. The CDR3 loop reads CATAQGNEQFF. The CDR3 coding sequence is TGTGCCACAGCTCAGGGCAATGAGCAGTTCTTC.

This chain connects TRBV7-9 to TRBJ2-1; possibly TRBD2 for D (6 bases). The V and J ends lost 4 bases and 9 bases respectively, with 10 bases between them. The CDR3 covers 12 residues. Germline V gene sequence: CDR1 SEHNR, CDR2 FQNEAQ (reference sequence). CDR3 protein: CASSWGGPEQFF. The CDR3 DNA reads TGTGCCAGCAGCTGGGGAGGTCCTGAGCAGTTCTTC.